This T cell receptor (beta chain) comes out of a study of metastatic and nonmetastatic thyroid tumors. TCRdb reassembled clones from the PCR reads with MiXCR. The sample carries about 32,000 clones, 25% recorded once. In this sample, this clone turned up many times. There were no patients who had received any treatment before thyroid surgery. The CDR3 length is 12 residues. Germline CDR1 SNHLY, CDR2 FYNNEI. V gave up 6 bases and J gave up 9 bases, with 12 bases separating them. The receptor comes from a female donor with papillary thyroid cancer or a benign thyroid nodule (not recorded which). Some clones in this sample may be carry-over from other donors' samples. The specimen sequenced was blood. The chain is built from TRBV2 and TRBJ1-5; D call uncertain. CDR3 in DNA: TGTGCCAGCAGGCCCCCTGGGCGGCCCCAGCATTTT. This codes for CASRPPGRPQHF.